These 25 T cell receptor beta chains came from one sample sequenced in a study of CD8+ T cells in alopecia areata. Isolated RNA was reverse transcribed into cDNA used as the sequencing template. Profiled with immunoSEQ multiplex PCR; TCRdb holds only in-frame clones, not every one. The sample is made up of approximately 300,000 clones, none counted only once. Sorting of pooled cutaneous lymph node cells used CD4, CD8alpha, NKG2D, NKG2ACE and other markers. The sequenced material came from CD4+ T cells sorted from a lymph node. The receptors derive from a C3H/HeJ mouse with alopecia areata. Mice of this strain are of MHC haplotype H2-k.

This clone was counted ten times or more. Genes here carry mouse names. Sequencing ends 4 residues short of the CDR3 end; the germline J gene provides the rest. The V call is TRBV17, the J call TRBJ2-7, with TRBD2 matching 9 bases. CDR1 and CDR2 (germline): MNHDT, YYDKIL. CDR3 length: 13 residues. The CDR3 loop reads CASSSWGGNEQYF. The DNA read from the CDR3 is TGTGCTAGCAGTAGTTGGGGGGGCAAT.

About this clone: The gene names here belong to mouse. The read finishes 4 residues shy of the CDR3 end, and the germline J gene is used to complete it. This rearrangement joins TRBV5 to TRBJ2-5; 9 nucleotides match TRBD2. J gave up 2 bases and V 2 bases, and 2 bases lay outside the gene matches. The CDR3 runs to 15 residues. Germline V lookup: CDR1 LGHNA, CDR2 YNLKQL (reference sequence). This CDR3 reads CASSQLGGIQDTQYF. The CDR3 bases that were read are TGTGCCAGCAGCCAACTGGGGGGGATCCAAGAC.

Worth noting for this clone: Gene names and germline match the mouse. The CDR3 goes on 4 residues after the read ends, and that part is filled in from the germline J gene. The chain recombines TRBV17 with TRBJ2-5; 12 nucleotides align to TRBD1. The V gene's germline CDR1 is MNHDT and CDR2 YYDKIL. The CDR3 runs 14 residues. The part of the CDR3 DNA that was read is TGTGCTAGCAGTGGGACAGGGGGCAGGGAC. This sequence encodes CASSGTGGRD. The CDR3, in full, reads CASSGTGGRDTQYF.

This clone was detected a few times. Gene names are the mouse ones. The read ends 3 residues before the CDR3 terminus; that terminus is restored from the germline J gene. Additional DNA sequences in this sample encode the identical CDR3. V usage is TRBV13-1 and J usage is TRBJ1-6; 7 bases agree with TRBD1. TRBJ1-6 is an ORF, with its function uncertain. Trimming cost V 5 bases and J 3 bases; bases outside gene matches: 2. The CDR3 has 14 amino acids. Germline CDR1 NSHNY, CDR2 SYGAGN. CDR3: CASRAGGYNSPLYF. The DNA read from the CDR3 is TGTGCCAGCAGGGCAGGGGGCTATAATTCGCCC.

In its sample, this clone was seen a few times. Gene names refer to mouse genes. The CDR3 end falls 4 residues outside the read, so it is completed with the germline J gene. This CDR3 is also generated by other DNA sequences in the sample. The V call is TRBV13-3, the J call TRBJ2-2; 8 bases match TRBD2. This CDR3 spans 14 amino acids. CDR1 and CDR2 (germline): NNHDY, SYVADS. The ends lost 2 bases at V and 4 bases at J; junction bases unmatched: 1. The CDR3 DNA, read in part, is TGTGCCAGCAGTGACCTGGGGGGCACCGGG. Translating gives CASSDLGGTG. The complete CDR3 sequence is CASSDLGGTGQLYF.

There are a few counts of this clone. These gene names are mouse names. The read terminates 3 residues before the CDR3 end, so the remaining end is supplied by the germline J gene. This sequence joins TRBV1 and TRBJ1-6; 7 bases line up with TRBD1. TRBJ1-6 belongs to the ORF category, with a function that is uncertain. This CDR3 has 15 residues. CDR1 and CDR2 (germline): NSQYPW, LRSPGD (reference sequence). V shed 5 bases and J 4 bases; nucleotides not matched to a gene: 5. The chain's CDR3 is CTCSSGTVYNSPLYF. CDR3 bases read: TGCACCTGCAGTTCCGGGACAGTGTATAATTCGCCC.

Regarding this clone: Mouse gene names and germline throughout. Sequencing ends 4 residues short of the CDR3 end; the germline J gene provides the rest. The chain combines TRBV13-1 with TRBJ2-2; TRBD2 matches 8 bases. With 3 bases clipped from V and 3 bases from J, the junction kept 1 base outside the gene matches. The CDR3 is 14 amino acids. Germline CDR1 NSHNY, CDR2 SYGAGN. The chain's CDR3 is CASSAGGYTGQLYF. Partial CDR3 DNA: TGTGCCAGCAGTGCTGGGGGGTACACCGGG.

Details on this clone: Mouse gene names and germline throughout. The read ends 4 residues before the CDR3 terminus; that terminus is restored from the germline J gene. The chain uses TRBV17 and TRBJ1-1, with D uncertain. V lost 3 bases, J lost 0 bases, and 8 bases lay in between. Germline CDR1 and CDR2: MNHDT and YYDKIL. CDR3 size: 14 residues. CDR3 DNA (partial): TGTGCTAGCAGTAGGAGAGCTGCAAACACA. It translates to CASSRRAANT. In full, the CDR3 reads CASSRRAANTEVFF.

The sample holds a few counts of this clone. Gene names follow the mouse nomenclature. Read data end 4 residues before the CDR3 end; the end is taken from the germline J gene. The chain recombines TRBV13-1 with TRBJ2-3, with 11 bases lining up with TRBD2. This CDR3 has 16 residues. V gave up 4 bases and J gave up 0 bases; unmatched junction bases: 4. Germline CDR1 and CDR2: NSHNY and SYGAGN. The sequenced CDR3 bases are TGTGCCAGCAGTCAAGACTGGGGGGGGAGTGCAGAA. This sequence encodes CASSQDWGGSAE. The entire CDR3 is CASSQDWGGSAETLYF.

This clone occurred a few times. Gene names refer to mouse genes. Read data end 4 residues before the CDR3 end; the end is taken from the germline J gene. Other DNA variants within this sample encode the same CDR3. The chain employs TRBV13-3 and TRBJ1-1, with 12 bases lining up with TRBD1. Losses at the gene ends were 3 bases for V and 4 bases for J; bases not matched to a gene: 1. The CDR3 totals 14 residues. The germline CDR1 and CDR2 sequences are NNHDY and SYVADS. CDR3 sequence: CASSGDRGRTEVFF. The part of the CDR3 DNA that was read is TGTGCCAGCAGTGGGGACAGGGGGCGCACA.

This clone was seen a handful of times. Gene names are mouse gene names. The CDR3 is cut off 4 residues early in the read; its end comes from the germline J gene. The chain has TRBV13-1 and TRBJ2-1; 7 positions match TRBD2. The CDR3 runs 15 residues. Trimming took 0 bases from V and 4 from J; bases not matched to a gene: 4. The germline V gene has CDR1 NSHNY and CDR2 SYGAGN. The CDR3 DNA, read in part, is TGTGCCAGCAGTGATGGGATGGGGGGTTATGCT. It is translated as CASSDGMGGYA. The whole CDR3 is CASSDGMGGYAEQFF.

Turning to this clone: Here the gene names and germline are mouse. The read ends 4 residues shy of where the CDR3 ends; the end is completed using the germline J gene. The rearrangement uses TRBV13-3 and TRBJ2-1; weak D call: TRBD2 (6 bases). Between the trimmed V and J ends, which lost 6 bases and 0 bases, there was a span of 13 bases. CDR1 NNHDY and CDR2 SYVADS come from the germline V gene. The CDR3 contains 15 residues. This CDR3 is CASMPWGYNYAEQFF. CDR3 bases read: TGTGCCAGCATGCCCTGGGGTTATAACTATGCT.

This clone was recorded a few times. Each gene name is a mouse one. The read terminates 4 residues ahead of where the CDR3 ends, so the germline J gene completes it. The gene calls are TRBV19 and TRBJ2-7, with 7 bases that match TRBD2. The CDR3 contains 11 residues. CDR1 FNHDT and CDR2 SITEND come from the germline V gene (reference sequence). The part of the CDR3 DNA that was read is TGTGCCAGCCAACTGGGGTAT. It translates to CASQLGY. The whole CDR3 protein is CASQLGYEQYF.

In its sample, this clone was seen a few times. Germline and genes: mouse. With the read ending 4 residues before the CDR3 end, the germline J gene is used to fill in that end. The chain is built from TRBV13-3 and TRBJ2-3; 8 positions match TRBD2. The V and J ends lost 9 bases and 2 bases, in that order; junction bases with no gene match: 5. CDR3 size: 13 residues. Germline V CDR1 and CDR2: NNHDY, SYVADS. The CDR3 loop reads CATSGGIAETLYF. The DNA read from the CDR3 is TGTGCCACATCTGGGGGGATTGCAGAA.

Notes on this clone: Genes and germline come from the mouse. The read terminates 3 residues before the CDR3 end, so the remaining end is supplied by the germline J gene. The J gene is TRBJ1-6, the V gene TRBV5; possibly TRBD1 for D (6 bases). TRBJ1-6 is annotated as an ORF whose role is uncertain. CDR3 length equals 14 residues. V was pared by 3 bases and J by 3 bases, with 6 bases between. Germline V gene sequence: CDR1 LGHNA, CDR2 YNLKQL (reference sequence). The CDR3 sequence is CASSQGHYNSPLYF. The covered CDR3 bases are TGTGCCAGCAGCCAGGGACACTATAATTCGCCC.

This clone was observed a few times. Gene names and germline refer to mouse. The read ends 4 residues before the CDR3 terminus; that terminus is restored from the germline J gene. This chain uses TRBV19 with TRBJ1-1; 8 positions match TRBD1. V lost 6 bases to trimming and J lost 4 bases; unmatched junction nucleotides: 5. The CDR3 is made up of 13 amino acids. CDR1 is FNHDT, CDR2 SITEND, per germline (reference sequence). Partial CDR3 DNA: TGTGCCAGCATCGACAGGGGAGGCACA. It codes for CASIDRGGT. The full CDR3 protein is CASIDRGGTEVFF.

The sample holds a few counts of this clone. Any gene name here is a mouse gene name. The sequence runs out 4 residues before the end of the CDR3; the remainder is reconstructed from the germline J gene. The chain is built from TRBV13-3 and TRBJ1-2; 8 bases fit TRBD1. CDR1 is NNHDY, CDR2 SYVADS, per germline. The trim removed 6 bases at V and 3 bases at J, leaving 4 bases unmatched. The CDR3 covers 13 residues. The CDR3 loop reads CASNRGGYSDYTF. Partial CDR3 DNA: TGTGCCAGCAACAGGGGGGGGTACTCC.

This clone was seen only a few times. Any gene name here is a mouse gene name. The CDR3 is cut off 4 residues early in the read; its end comes from the germline J gene. The V call is TRBV13-1, the J call TRBJ2-4; 9 bases agree with TRBD2. Trimming cost V 7 bases and J 3 bases; bases outside gene matches: 6. Looked up from germline, CDR1 is NSHNY and CDR2 is SYGAGN. The length of the CDR3 is 14 residues. The sequenced part of the CDR3 DNA is TGTGCCAGCTCTGGGGGGGGCATCCAAAAC. Translated, it gives CASSGGGIQN. From start to end, the CDR3 is CASSGGGIQNTLYF.

Notes on this clone: The genes are named according to mouse. Read data end 4 residues before the CDR3 end; the end is taken from the germline J gene. The V gene is TRBV13-1, the J gene TRBJ1-1; a weak D match, TRBD1 (6 bases). Trimming cost V 0 bases and J 1 base, with 10 bases left between them. This CDR3 region has 15 residues. Germline values: CDR1 NSHNY, CDR2 SYGAGN. CDR3 DNA, as far as it was read: TGTGCCAGCAGTGATGCAAGGGGGAAAAACACA. Its translation: CASSDARGKNT. The CDR3, in full, reads CASSDARGKNTEVFF.

A few counts support this clone. Gene names are mouse gene names. The read ends 4 residues early relative to the CDR3; the germline J gene fills the gap. The sample has other DNA sequences that encode this CDR3 too. This chain links TRBV13-3 with TRBJ2-3, with a tentative D call TRBD1 (6 bases). The CDR3 consists of 15 residues. V was cut by 4 bases and J by 0 bases, with 12 bases left in between. Per germline, CDR1 NNHDY and CDR2 SYVADS. CDR3 region: CASSRQGGSAETLYF. CDR3 bases read: TGTGCCAGCAGTCGTCAAGGGGGTAGTGCAGAA.

This clone was counted at least ten times. Mouse gene names and germline throughout. Sequencing ends 4 residues short of the CDR3 end; the germline J gene provides the rest. The same CDR3 also results from other DNA sequences found in this sample. This rearrangement joins TRBV14 to TRBJ2-1, with TRBD1 matching over 7 bases. V shed 5 bases and J 0 bases; nucleotides not matched to a gene: 5. The CDR3 length is 15 residues. Looked up from germline, CDR1 is SGHDT and CDR2 is FRDEAV. CDR3 in amino acids: CASSPGTDNYAEQFF. The DNA read from the CDR3 is TGTGCCAGCAGCCCCGGGACAGATAACTATGCT.

Details on this clone: Any gene name here is a mouse gene name. The DNA ends 4 residues before the CDR3 does, and the rest of the CDR3 is filled in from the germline J gene. The gene calls are TRBV5 and TRBJ1-2; the match to TRBD1 covers 7 bases. With 0 bases clipped from V and 3 bases from J, the junction kept 4 bases outside the gene matches. This CDR3 has 15 amino acids. From germline, CDR1 is LGHNA and CDR2 YNLKQL (reference sequence). CDR3 sequence: CASSQDDRADSDYTF. The covered CDR3 bases are TGTGCCAGCAGCCAAGACGACAGGGCGGACTCC.

This clone was seen a few times. Here the gene names and germline are mouse. The read comes to an end 4 residues before the CDR3 does, leaving the germline J gene to fill in the end. The chain is built from TRBV13-3 and TRBJ2-3, with 8 bases matching TRBD1. V lost 5 bases and J lost 0; bases outside the gene matches: 5. Germline lookup yields CDR1 NNHDY and CDR2 SYVADS. The length of the CDR3 is 15 residues. CDR3 DNA, as far as it was read: TGTGCCAGCAGCCATGGACAGGGTAGTGCAGAA. This codes for CASSHGQGSAE. The whole CDR3 region reads CASSHGQGSAETLYF.

This clone has a handful of counts. Gene names denote mouse genes. The read halts 4 residues ahead of the CDR3 end, with the missing end drawn from the germline J gene. This rearrangement joins TRBV5 to TRBJ2-1, with TRBD2 identical over 8 bases. This CDR3 is built from 15 residues. Germline V gene sequence: CDR1 LGHNA, CDR2 YNLKQL (reference sequence). The covered CDR3 bases are TGTGCCAGCAGCCAAGATTCATCTGGGGGGACT. Amino acid sequence: CASSQDSSGGT. The entire CDR3 sequence reads CASSQDSSGGTEQFF.

A few counts support this clone. Each gene name is a mouse one. The read stops 4 residues short of the end of the CDR3; the missing end is completed from the germline J gene. The V and J genes are TRBV13-1 and TRBJ2-7; 8 bases agree with TRBD2. This CDR3 has 16 amino acids. Looked up from germline, CDR1 is NSHNY and CDR2 is SYGAGN. J was trimmed by 0 bases and V by 0 bases; bases with no gene match: 5. The CDR3 bases that were read are TGTGCCAGCAGTGATGCATCTGGGGGGAGCTCCTAT. Protein sequence: CASSDASGGSSY. The complete CDR3 protein is CASSDASGGSSYEQYF.